Each of the 16 T cell receptor beta chains below was sequenced from the same sample in a study of glioma-infiltrating T cells. Using RNA template, CDR3s of TCR alpha and beta were amplified with iRepertoire arm-PCR. MiXCR, run by TCRdb on the multiplex PCR reads, gives a single entry per CDR3 protein. The sample has around 140,000 distinct CDR3 sequences, roughly two fifths seen once. The sequencing sample was made of glioma tissue, nonneoplastic brain tissue, or PBMCs (not recorded which). Receptors originate from a human donor with low-grade glioma or glioblastoma, undergoing nonglioma brain surgery, or in good health (not recorded which).

This clonotype has more than one count but fewer than ten. The chain is built from TRBV14 and TRBJ1-2; D is uncertain. The CDR3 length is 12 residues. The V end lost 2 bases, the J end lost 2 bases, and 3 bases lay between the germline ends. Germline V lookup: CDR1 SGHDN, CDR2 FVKESK. CDR3 DNA: TGTGCCAGCAGCCAATCCAACTATGGCTACACCTTC. As protein: CASSQSNYGYTF.

The chain combines TRBV6-2 or TRBV6-3 with TRBJ1-1, with D unclear. Trimming stripped 4 bases from V and 1 base from J, with 4 bases between. Germline lookup yields CDR1 MNHEY and CDR2 SVGEGT. The CDR3 covers 12 residues. The CDR3 bases are TGTGCCAGCAGTTGGCAGAACACTGAAGCTTTCTTT. It encodes CASSWQNTEAFF.

The chain uses TRBV28 and TRBJ2-7, with unresolved D. V was shortened by 5 bases and J by 1 base, with 9 bases between the two germline ends. Per germline, CDR1 MDHEN and CDR2 SYDVKM. This CDR3 region has 13 residues. The DNA for the CDR3 is TGTGCCAGCAGTCCCCCTTCATCCTACGAGCAGTACTTC. Encoded protein: CASSPPSSYEQYF.

In this sample, this clonotype turned up a few times. The chain combines TRBV20-1 with TRBJ2-3; 7 nucleotides align to TRBD2. The germline V gene encodes CDR1 DFQATT and CDR2 SNEGSKA (reference sequence). The CDR3 is 14 amino acids. J lost 2 bases, V lost 5 bases, and 7 bases had no gene match. CDR3 coding DNA: TGCAGTGCTTTCCCGAGCGGGGCCACAGATACGCAGTATTTT. Protein sequence: CSAFPSGATDTQYF.

This clonotype came up many times. The chain recombines TRBV20-1 with TRBJ1-2, with D unresolved. The CDR3 is 9 amino acids. The V gene lost 7 bases and the J gene lost 8 bases, with 8 bases spanning the gap. CDR1 and CDR2 from the germline V gene are DFQATT and SNEGSKA (reference sequence). Written as DNA, the CDR3 is TGCAGTGTACAGTCCGGCTACACCTTC. This translates into CSVQSGYTF.

This chain uses TRBV2 with TRBJ1-5; tentatively, D is TRBD1 (5 bases). From germline, CDR1 is SNHLY and CDR2 FYNNEI. With 6 bases removed from V and 3 bases from J, the gap between germline ends came to 9 bases. This CDR3 is built from 13 residues. CDR3 region: CASRDRINQPQHF. DNA of the CDR3: TGTGCCAGCAGAGACAGAATCAATCAGCCCCAGCATTTT.

The genes are TRBV6-2 or TRBV6-3 and TRBJ2-5; D not certain. Germline CDR1 is MNHEY and CDR2 is SVGEGT. V lost 4 bases and J lost 13, with 16 bases in between. The CDR3 extends over 12 amino acids. The CDR3 reads CASSFSVPPPYF. CDR3 nucleotide sequence: TGTGCCAGCAGTTTCTCTGTTCCACCCCCGTACTTC.

This clonotype was found a few times. The junction shows a germline mismatch at one end, possibly a read error. The chain combines TRBV7-6 with TRBJ2-3; the D gene could be TRBD1 or TRBD2 (5 bases each). Germline V CDR1 and CDR2: SGHVS, FNYEAQ. This CDR3 has 19 amino acids. The CDR3 DNA is TGTGCCCGCAGCTTATTCGCAGGGACGGAAGCGGCTAGCACAGATACGCAGTATTTT. Translating it yields CARSLFAGTEAASTDTQYF.

There are a few counts of this clonotype. V is TRBV4-1 and J is TRBJ1-2, with 7 bases aligning to TRBD1. J lost 7 bases, V lost 5 bases, and 7 bases had no gene match. In germline, CDR1 is MGHRA, CDR2 YSYEKL. CDR3 size: 13 residues. The CDR3 here is CASSNSGGGGYTF. The CDR3 nucleotides are TGCGCCAGCAGCAACTCAGGGGGGGGTGGCTACACCTTC.

The chain couples TRBV3-1 to TRBJ2-2, with TRBD1 identical over 7 bases. V trimming: 2 bases; J trimming: 3 bases; junction bases outside the gene matches: 3. Germline lookup yields CDR1 LGHDT and CDR2 YNNKEL (reference sequence). The CDR3 is made up of 15 amino acids. The CDR3 DNA is TGTGCCAGCAGCCAACGGACAGGTTACACCGGGGAGCTGTTTTTT. Protein: CASSQRTGYTGELFF.

The chain recombines TRBV6-6 with TRBJ2-3; 7 bases map to TRBD2. This CDR3 spans 16 amino acids. Unmatched junction bases numbered 11, after V lost 6 bases and J lost 2 bases. Per germline, CDR1 MNHNY and CDR2 SVGAGI (reference sequence). The CDR3 here is CASSSRLAEITDTQYF. The CDR3, as DNA: TGTGCCAGCAGCTCCCGACTAGCTGAAATCACAGATACGCAGTATTTT.

This clonotype was counted only a few times. The genes are TRBV12-3 or TRBV12-4 and TRBJ2-3, with 10 bases fitting TRBD2. The V gene end was trimmed by 8 bases and the J gene end by 4 bases; junction bases not matched to a gene: 12. The CDR3 length is 16 residues. This chain's CDR3 is CASAPGSGGVADTQYF. Here the CDR3 DNA reads TGTGCCAGCGCCCCGGGAAGCGGGGGGGTCGCAGATACGCAGTATTTT.

There are a few counts of this clonotype. The chain recombines TRBV20-1 with TRBJ2-1; D might be TRBD2 (6 bases). Germline CDR1 and CDR2: DFQATT and SNEGSKA (reference sequence). The CDR3 is made up of 14 amino acids. Trimming shortened V by 2 bases and J by 4 bases, and 12 bases separated the two germline ends. CDR3: CSARNGRGYNEQFF. CDR3 DNA sequence: TGCAGTGCTAGAAACGGTCGGGGGTACAATGAGCAGTTCTTC.

Details on this clonotype: Being one base from a much bigger clone, this may be a read error. The chain links TRBV27 to TRBJ2-7, with D possibly matching TRBD2 (5 bases). This CDR3 has 12 amino acids. Germline loops: CDR1 MNHEY, CDR2 SMNVEV (reference sequence). The CDR3 region has the DNA TGTTCCAGCAGTCGGGGCTCCTACGAGCAGTACTTC. This gives the protein CSSSRGSYEQYF.

This clonotype was seen only a few times. V gene TRBV6-1 combines with J gene TRBJ2-1, with TRBD1 matching 7 bases. Germline assignment: CDR1 MNHNS and CDR2 SASEGT. Losses at the gene ends were 7 bases for V and 0 bases for J; bases not matched to a gene: 0. The CDR3 length is 13 residues. CDR3 loop: CASNRGSYNEQFF. The DNA for the CDR3 is TGTGCCAGCAACAGGGGCTCCTACAATGAGCAGTTCTTC.

The chain recombines TRBV6-1 with TRBJ1-4; TRBD1 matches 9 bases. With 6 bases clipped from V and 10 bases from J, the junction kept 18 bases outside the gene matches. Per germline, CDR1 MNHNS and CDR2 SASEGT. CDR3 length equals 17 residues. The CDR3: CASRTGGLEPKTRKLFF. The CDR3, as DNA: TGTGCCAGCAGGACAGGGGGGTTGGAACCGAAGACGAGAAAACTGTTTTTT.